The source of this T cell receptor beta chain is a study of T-cell reconstitution after alpha-beta-depleted transplantation in children. Study conclusions and caveats: Alpha-beta T cells about two months after transplant reportedly derived from several hundred expanded graft clones.

This CDR3 has 15 residues. The V gene's germline CDR1 is SGDLS and CDR2 YYNGEE. Deletions cut 0 bases from V and 7 bases from J, with 11 bases between. This clonotype has a count of ten or more. Its antigen is unidentified. Unique molecular identifiers were used in preparing the TCRbeta library. TCRdb passed the PCR reads through MiXCR, listing each CDR3 protein once. The data show some 200,000 distinct CDR3 sequences, 9.5% to 13% seen once. The sequence came from a child younger than two with acute myeloid leukemia, due to receive a stem cell transplant. The V call is TRBV9, the J call TRBJ1-6; D not resolved. Sequenced material: PBMCs, taken before TCRalphabeta/CD19-depleted stem cell transplant. The CDR3 spells CASSVEGSLNSPLHF. The CDR3 DNA sequence: TGTGCCAGCAGCGTAGAGGGCAGCTTGAATTCACCCCTCCACTTT.